This entry describes one T cell receptor (beta chain). The data stem from a study of vaccination and CD4 T cells after COVID-19. The overall study: Two Hispanic individuals were among six male and four female convalescent patients. Day 14 and days 161 to 241 post-vaccination were the time points at which a few convalescent patients were sampled. Convalescent patients gave post-COVID blood a median approximately 94 days post-diagnosis, range 35 to 161.

The germline CDR1 and CDR2 sequences are MDHEN and SYDVKM. The germline V and J ends were trimmed by 4 bases and 5 bases, with 12 bases remaining between them. This CDR3 has 15 amino acids. Time point indicated: late sampling 161 to 241 days after vaccination in three convalescent patients. TCRdb independently ran MiXCR on the PCR reads; one entry per CDR3 protein. This sample has tens of thousands of distinct CDR3 sequences, with about 46% found just once. The chain uses TRBV28 and TRBJ1-6; no firm D call. The clonotype originates from a human donor who had recovered from COVID-19. The sample was CD4+ T cells from blood, taken about 7 months after SARS-CoV-2 vaccination. The CDR3 spells CASSSAGLNNSPLHF. The CDR3, as DNA: TGTGCCAGCAGTTCAGCAGGTCTGAATAATTCACCCCTCCACTTT.